The rows below give T cell receptor beta chains drawn from one sample of a study of cytomegalovirus exposure and HLA in healthy donors. The method was immunoSEQ multiplex PCR; TCRdb's version includes in-frame clones alone and lacks a portion of them. The sample has roughly 120,000 clones, about 66% seen once. Sequencing used PBMCs. These receptors all stem from a man aged 25-40 years in good health and CMV-seropositive. Both conserved end residues are part of each CDR3. Each record gives: clone size, D gene, V gene, J gene, CDR3 protein, CDR3 DNA. D genes are given only for firm matches. Rows may omit the clone size; those that give it use once, few, many or a size class.

few	TRBD2	TRBV5-1	TRBJ2-2	CASSLRGGWRGRWTGELFF	TGCGCCAGCAGCTTACGGGGAGGGTGGCGCGGGAGGTGGACCGGGGAGCTGTTTTTT
.	TRBD2	TRBV18	TRBJ2-1	CASSPPGRLAGYNEQFF	TGTGCCAGCTCACCACCGGGACGACTAGCGGGTTACAATGAGCAGTTCTTC
.	.	TRBV7-9	TRBJ2-2	CASSLERQTGELFF	TGTGCCAGCAGCTTAGAACGCCAGACCGGGGAGCTGTTTTTT
few	TRBD1	TRBV6-5	TRBJ2-2	CASSYGAGGSTGELFF	TGTGCCAGCAGTTACGGGGCAGGGGGATCCACCGGGGAGCTGTTTTTT
.	.	TRBV2	TRBJ1-2	CASSPQLVANYGYTF	TGTGCCAGCAGCCCCCAGTTGGTGGCTAACTATGGCTACACCTTC
.	.	TRBV7-6	TRBJ2-5	CASSRQLQETQYF	TGTGCCAGCAGCCGACAGCTCCAAGAGACCCAGTACTTC
.	.	TRBV28	TRBJ2-3	CASSSGQLVSTQYF	TGTGCCAGCAGTTCGGGACAATTAGTCTCTACGCAGTATTTT
.	TRBD2	TRBV28	TRBJ2-5	CASRRGLAGLRLTETQYF	TGTGCCAGCAGGCGGGGACTAGCGGGACTCAGATTGACAGAGACCCAGTACTTC
.	TRBD2	TRBV5-1	TRBJ2-1	CASSLRRTSGSRGNEQFF	TGCGCCAGCAGCTTACGAAGGACTAGCGGGAGCAGGGGCAATGAGCAGTTCTTC
few	TRBD2	TRBV5-4	TRBJ2-5	CASTTTWSSGQETQYF	TGTGCCAGCACCACAACCTGGTCTAGCGGACAAGAGACCCAGTACTTC
.	.	TRBV19	TRBJ1-2	CASSKTGFNYGYTF	TGTGCCAGTAGTAAAACAGGGTTCAACTATGGCTACACCTTC
few	.	TRBV2	TRBJ2-5	CASSLGTSQETQYF	TGTGCCAGCAGTCTGGGGACATCACAAGAGACCCAGTACTTC
few	.	TRBV27	TRBJ2-2	CASSPLGGKTGELFF	TGTGCCAGCAGTCCCCTGGGGGGAAAAACCGGGGAGCTGTTTTTT
few	TRBD1	TRBV19	TRBJ2-5	CASSEQGAYTQYF	TGTGCCAGTAGTGAACAGGGGGCCTATACCCAGTACTTC
.	TRBD2	TRBV28	TRBJ2-7	CASSSPGLGEQYF	TGTGCCAGCAGCTCCCCGGGACTAGGCGAGCAGTACTTC
.	.	TRBV5-8	TRBJ1-2	CASSYRVNGYTF	TGTGCCAGCAGCTACAGGGTGAATGGCTACACCTTC
.	.	TRBV7-8	TRBJ2-1	CASSSPRPARDNEQFF	TGTGCCAGCAGCTCCCCCCGACCCGCTCGGGACAATGAGCAGTTCTTC
.	.	TRBV7-9	TRBJ2-5	CASKPGLSKVETQYF	TGTGCCAGCAAGCCGGGACTCTCGAAGGTAGAGACCCAGTACTTC
.	TRBD1	TRBV7-2	TRBJ1-1	CASSSGTATEAFF	TGTGCCAGCAGCTCCGGGACAGCGACAGAAGCTTTCTTT
.	.	TRBV7-3	TRBJ2-7	CASSLTAGYEQYF	TGTGCCAGCAGCTTAACGGCAGGCTACGAGCAGTACTTC
.	.	TRBV29-1	TRBJ2-7	CSVGVSYEQYF	TGCAGCGTTGGCGTTTCCTACGAGCAGTACTTC
once	.	TRBV11-3	TRBJ2-1	CASSLAVIGEQFF	TGTGCCAGCAGCTTAGCTGTAATCGGTGAGCAGTTCTTC
.	TRBD1	TRBV19	TRBJ1-3	CASRRDRELGNTIYF	TGTGCCAGTAGGAGGGACAGGGAGCTCGGAAACACCATATATTTT
.	.	TRBV2	TRBJ2-7	CASSDPSSGPAYEQYF	TGTGCCAGCAGTGACCCCTCCAGCGGACCCGCCTACGAGCAGTACTTC
.	.	TRBV4-3	TRBJ2-1	CASSQDPRRQEQFF	TGCGCCAGCAGCCAAGATCCCCGGAGGCAAGAGCAGTTCTTC
.	.	TRBV5-6	TRBJ2-5	CASSFSVEETQYF	TGTGCCAGCAGCTTTTCAGTCGAAGAGACCCAGTACTTC
.	.	TRBV15	TRBJ2-3	CATSLHKVERDTQYF	TGTGCCACCAGCCTCCATAAGGTGGAGCGGGATACGCAGTATTTT
.	TRBD2	TRBV5-4	TRBJ2-5	CASSLAATGGQETQYF	TGTGCCAGCAGCCTGGCTGCAACCGGGGGGCAAGAGACCCAGTACTTC
.	TRBD1	TRBV5-4	TRBJ2-1	CASISTGDSYNEQFF	TGTGCCAGCATCTCGACAGGGGACTCCTACAATGAGCAGTTCTTC
.	.	TRBV20-1	TRBJ1-2	CSARDRQGYTF	TGCAGTGCTAGAGATAGACAAGGATACACCTTC
.	.	TRBV5-4	TRBJ2-3	CASSLLARDGTDTQYF	TGTGCCAGCAGCTTGCTAGCGCGGGACGGCACAGATACGCAGTATTTT
.	TRBD2	TRBV18	TRBJ2-1	CASSPTTSGKSYNEQFF	TGTGCCAGCTCACCCACGACTAGCGGGAAGTCCTACAATGAGCAGTTCTTC
.	.	TRBV27	TRBJ2-5	CASSWGEQYF	TGTGCCAGCAGTTGGGGAGAGCAGTACTTC
.	.	TRBV10-3	TRBJ2-2	CAISAWTVDTGELFF	TGTGCCATCAGCGCCTGGACAGTCGACACCGGGGAGCTGTTTTTT
.	TRBD1	TRBV2	TRBJ1-5	CASRDRNQPQHF	TGTGCCAGCAGGGACAGGAATCAGCCCCAGCATTTT
.	.	TRBV7-9	TRBJ1-4	CASSLNEKLFF	TGTGCCAGCAGCCTGAATGAAAAACTGTTTTTT
.	.	TRBV27	TRBJ2-7	CASSLGGRPYEQYF	TGTGCCAGCAGTTTAGGAGGGAGGCCCTACGAGCAGTACTTC
.	.	TRBV5-1	TRBJ1-2	CASSLGQGGNYGYTF	TGCGCCAGCAGCTTGGGGCAGGGCGGAAACTATGGCTACACCTTC
once	TRBD2	TRBV28	TRBJ2-2	CASSSPFSGRTGELFF	TGTGCCAGCAGTTCCCCGTTTAGCGGGAGGACCGGGGAGCTGTTTTTT
.	.	TRBV6-5	TRBJ2-7	CASSYSMGGREQYF	TGTGCCAGCAGTTACTCGATGGGGGGGCGGGAGCAGTACTTC
.	.	TRBV7-9	TRBJ1-2	CASSYQYGYTF	TGTGCCAGCAGCTATCAGTATGGCTACACCTTC